This T cell receptor beta chain was profiled in a study of blood T cell repertoires in COVID-19. Overall study: COVID-19 samples, acute and convalescent, were from the United States, Italy and Spain. Sample material is recorded as cDNA or gDNA derived from T cells, B-cell-depleted T cells, or PBMCs.

Measured with immunoSEQ multiplex PCR; TCRdb has only the in-frame clones, and not every one. This sample has 300,000 to 350,000 clones; around 90% occur once, and the top ten carry roughly 3%. Germline-derived CDR1 and CDR2 are MDHEN and SYDVKM. The germline V and J ends were trimmed by 6 bases and 2 bases, with 5 bases remaining between them. The CDR3 length is 12 residues. The receptor was derived from a woman aged 18-30 years who had recovered from COVID-19. Sequenced sample: peripheral blood. The rearrangement links TRBV28 to TRBJ1-5; D is unclear. The CDR3 DNA reads TGTGCCAGCAGAACAGGCAATCAGCCCCAGCATTTT. It encodes CASRTGNQPQHF.